The clone carrying this TCR beta chain was observed a few times. The target antigen is unknown. Deletions cut 6 bases from V and 0 bases from J, with 14 bases between. The CDR3 extends over 14 amino acids. CDR1 is DFQATT and CDR2 is SNEGSKA in the germline V gene (reference sequence). This sample stems from a study of T cells after yellow fever vaccination. Study conclusions and caveats: The study noted that FACS-sorted repertoires could contain abundant clonotypes contaminating from the bulk population. Most primary-vaccination clones recurred post-booster (around 95% CD4, around 90% CD8). Only a small proportion of the clonotypes turned up in both the CD4 and the CD8 compartments, likely arising from convergent recombination.

In making TCR cDNA, 5'RACE template switching added a universal primer site and UMIs to it. In TCRdb, the 5' RACE reads were re-called with MiXCR into one record per CDR3 protein. The repertoire holds under 700,000 distinct CDR3 sequences, with roughly a sixth as singletons. This rearrangement joins TRBV20-1 to TRBJ1-1; no clear D. The origin of this receptor is a man aged 18 to 29 who received the YFV17D yellow fever vaccine. Sequenced here: PBMCs, sampled around 5 days after the first yellow fever vaccination. CDR3 residues: CSAWEGPMNTEAFF. The CDR3, as DNA: TGCAGTGCATGGGAGGGCCCGATGAACACTGAAGCTTTCTTT.